The sequence of this TCR beta chain was determined in a study of molecular identifiers for immune sequencing clone quantification. It was with previously described methods and listed TCR primers that bulk TCR libraries were made. Via MiXCR, TCRdb re-called the PCR reads, giving one row per CDR3 protein. The top ten clones hold roughly 0.85% of a sample with some 650,000 distinct CDR3 sequences, 15% to 20% of them seen once. The V end lost 1 base, the J end lost 10 bases, and 17 bases lay between the germline ends. Germline loops: CDR1 SGHAT, CDR2 FQNNGV. This CDR3 comprises 15 residues. Libraries of naive CD8 cells were prepared from about 20,000 to 1,000,000 sorted cells using 10%, 30% or 50% RNA. This clonotype showed up just a few times.

This TCR was recovered from a human donor in good health. Some libraries in this study had Jurkat cell RNA spiked in. The specimen was naive CD8+ T cells from blood, with Jurkat cell RNA spiked in. Subset: FACS-sorted CD8+CD4-CCR7+CD45RA+ naive T cells. The V gene is TRBV11-2, the J gene TRBJ2-1; D is undetermined. CDR3 amino acids: CASSLVGGKFLEQFF. The CDR3 region has the DNA TGTGCCAGCAGCTTAGTGGGCGGCAAATTTTTGGAGCAGTTCTTC.